This paragraph reports one TCR beta chain. The antigen remains undetermined. The data are from a study of T cell responses to AZD1222 COVID-19 vaccine. In germline, CDR1 is MNHEY, CDR2 SMNVEV (reference sequence). The length of the CDR3 is 15 residues. V shed 3 bases and J shed 1 base, with 11 bases lying between them. General study findings and limits: Vaccine-related CD4 TCRs covered spike, predominating at 160-218 and 743-854. The number of AZD1222 recipients seropositive at baseline was only 5 to 7.

The protocol was immunoSEQ multiplex PCR, while the TCRdb copy is restricted to in-frame clones and leaves out a portion. The sample records 90,000 to 150,000 clones, less than 95% being singletons. The rearrangement uses TRBV27 and TRBJ2-3; D may correspond to TRBD1 or TRBD2 (5 bases each). Source: peripheral blood, taken on day 0 of AZD1222 vaccination. This TCR was recovered from an adult in good health. The CDR3 sequence is CASSFRQGGTDTQYF. The CDR3 bases are TGTGCCAGCAGTTTTAGGCAGGGAGGCACAGATACGCAGTATTTT.